A single sample gave rise to the 11 T cell receptor beta chains below, sequenced in a study of Ad26.COV2.S vaccination and SARS-CoV-2 variants (dated by TCRdb to the early 2020s). Reading the label with the study, this specimen's treatment or condition is: around 19 received Ad26.COV2.S at low or high dose, single or two shots; 5 received placebo; per-sample allocation not given. Repertoires of vaccine and placebo recipients were sequenced from samples collected on day 63 after the first injection. Receptor amplification or capture employed the immunoSEQ multiplex PCR assay. Sourced from immuneACCESS, this table was stored by TCRdb with only in-frame sequences that have V and J called. A share of the clones is absent; for the studies checked, an unresolved V gene accounts for under half, and the remainder has no known explanation. This sample holds fewer than 400,000 clones; around 90% were observed only once. Of the sample, over 5% falls within the top ten clones.

The sequenced sample was peripheral blood, obtained in a trial of Ad26.COV2.S vaccine versus placebo. These receptors originate from a person between 18 and 60 years old who received the Ad26.COV2.S COVID-19 vaccine or a placebo.

The DNA for the CDR3 is TGTGCCAGCAGTTTTATCCGGGCCGAAGAGACCCAGTACTTC. It specifies CASSFIRAEETQYF. The V call is TRBV6-2 or TRBV6-3, the J call TRBJ2-5; D is ambiguous. V shed 4 bases and J shed 3 bases, with 12 bases lying between them. Germline V CDR1 and CDR2: MNHEY, SVGEGT. CDR3 length equals 14 residues.

The chain uses TRBV9 and TRBJ2-3; D not resolved. Germline V lookup: CDR1 SGDLS, CDR2 YYNGEE. The CDR3 is made up of 13 amino acids. V lost 0 bases, J lost 6 bases, and 8 bases lay in between. The CDR3 DNA reads TGTGCCAGCAGCGTAGCTACGACGGATACGCAGTATTTT. Its translation is CASSVATTDTQYF.

The chain carries TRBV7-9 and TRBJ2-2; D is undetermined. V dropped 1 base and J dropped 6 bases, with 9 bases sitting between them. This CDR3 comprises 14 residues. Germline values: CDR1 SEHNR, CDR2 FQNEAQ (reference sequence). CDR3 in amino acids: CASSLVESAGELFF. The CDR3 DNA is TGTGCCAGCAGCTTAGTTGAGTCGGCCGGGGAGCTGTTTTTT.

The J gene is TRBJ1-2, the V gene TRBV4-3; TRBD1 matches at 9 bases. Germline loops: CDR1 LGHNA, CDR2 YSLEER. Germline trimming cut 4 bases from V and 4 bases from J; bases unmatched to any gene: 4. This CDR3 contains 14 residues. The CDR3 coding sequence is TGCGCCAGCAGCCTCGACAGGGGGACCTATGGCTACACCTTC. Protein: CASSLDRGTYGYTF.

The V call is TRBV6-5, the J call TRBJ1-2; 8 bases are shared with TRBD1. Germline trimming cut 5 bases from V and 8 bases from J; bases unmatched to any gene: 7. The CDR3 has 13 amino acids. Germline V CDR1 and CDR2: MNHEY, SVGAGI. CDR3 sequence: CASSHGQGQGYTF. CDR3 coding DNA: TGTGCCAGCAGTCACGGACAGGGTCAAGGCTACACCTTC.

The J gene is TRBJ2-7, the V gene TRBV6-5; 9 nucleotides match TRBD1. This CDR3 has 15 residues. V gave up 2 bases and J gave up 4 bases; unmatched junction bases: 6. Germline V CDR1 and CDR2: MNHEY, SVGAGI. The CDR3 spells CASSYAQGAFYEQYV. The CDR3, as DNA: TGTGCCAGCAGTTACGCACAGGGGGCATTTTACGAGCAGTACGTC.

The chain has TRBV27 and TRBJ2-3; the match to TRBD2 covers 13 bases. The germline V gene has CDR1 MNHEY and CDR2 SMNVEV (reference sequence). The CDR3 is 16 residues long. The V and J ends lost 5 bases and 2 bases, in that order; junction bases with no gene match: 4. The CDR3 coding sequence is TGTGCCAGCAGTGGGGGGACTAGCGGGGTCACAGATACGCAGTATTTT. This encodes CASSGGTSGVTDTQYF.

This chain links TRBV29-1 with TRBJ1-1; D is ambiguous. The germline V and J ends were trimmed by 5 bases and 0 bases, with 10 bases remaining between them. Germline CDR1 reads SQVTM; CDR2 reads ANQGSEA. This CDR3 has 13 residues. CDR3 sequence reads: CSVMRQMNTEAFF. The CDR3, as DNA: TGCAGCGTTATGAGACAAATGAACACTGAAGCTTTCTTT.

The J gene is TRBJ2-3, the V gene TRBV9; 7 bases align to TRBD2. Trimming took 0 bases from V and 2 from J; bases not matched to a gene: 6. Germline CDR1 SGDLS, CDR2 YYNGEE. The CDR3 has 16 amino acids. For the CDR3, the DNA is TGTGCCAGCAGCGTAGGGAGGACTAGTCCCACAGATACGCAGTATTTT. As protein: CASSVGRTSPTDTQYF.

This rearrangement joins TRBV19 to TRBJ2-1; TRBD2 might be the D (5 bases). CDR1 and CDR2 (germline): LNHDA, SQIVND (reference sequence). This CDR3 contains 15 residues. V was pared by 4 bases and J by 0 bases, with 10 bases between. In DNA, the CDR3 is TGTGCCAGTAGTACCCAGCGGAGCTCCTACAATGAGCAGTTCTTC. This sequence encodes CASSTQRSSYNEQFF. Full variable domain (outside the CDR3, taken from reference TRBV19 and TRBJ2-1): DGGITQSPKYLFRKEGQNVTLSCEQNLNHDAMYWYRQDPGQGLRLIYYSQIVNDFQKGDIAEGYSVSREKKESFPLTVTSAQKNPTAFYLCASSTQRSSYNEQFFGPGTRLTVL.

The J gene is TRBJ2-2, the V gene TRBV18, with D possibly being TRBD1 (5 bases). CDR3 length equals 16 residues. Germline V gene sequence: CDR1 KGHSH, CDR2 LQKENI. The ends were cut back, 0 bases at V and 4 bases at J, with 12 bases in the middle. The CDR3: CASSPPRAETTGELFF. The CDR3 DNA sequence: TGTGCCAGCTCACCACCCAGGGCGGAGACCACCGGGGAGCTGTTTTTT.